These 27 T cell receptor beta chains came from one sample sequenced in a study of blood T cells in healthy people across ages. Through a sample-barcoded 5' primer and a J-beta primer mix, a second PCR was run for roughly 7 to 12 cycles. TCRdb passed the 5' RACE reads through MiXCR, listing each CDR3 protein once. The top ten clones hold under 8.5% of a sample with over 1,300,000 distinct CDR3 sequences, approximately 59% of them seen once. The specimen was blood. These receptor sequences come from a man younger than 30 in good health.

The V and J genes are TRBV4-1 and TRBJ2-3; TRBD1 matches 10 bases. There are 15 residues in the CDR3. Germline V gives CDR1 MGHRA, CDR2 YSYEKL. V trimming: 4 bases; J trimming: 6 bases; junction bases outside the gene matches: 7. The CDR3 region is CASSLQTGGDDTQYF. The CDR3 DNA is TGCGCCAGCAGCCTTCAGACAGGGGGCGATGATACGCAGTATTTT.

The V and J genes are TRBV6-2 or TRBV6-3 and TRBJ2-7; D is undetermined. Germline V lookup: CDR1 MNHEY, CDR2 SVGEGT. CDR3 size: 13 residues. V was trimmed by 5 bases and J by 2 bases, leaving 10 bases between them. The chain's CDR3 is CASSESTAYEQYF. Written as DNA, the CDR3 is TGTGCCAGCAGTGAGTCCACCGCCTACGAGCAGTACTTC.

The V call is TRBV6-1, the J call TRBJ2-3; 13 bases agree with TRBD2. The CDR3 covers 18 residues. V lost 6 bases, J lost 3 bases, and 12 bases stayed unmatched. Per the germline V gene, CDR1 is MNHNS and CDR2 is SASEGT. The CDR3 DNA is TGTGCCAGCAGCCTCGGACTAGCGGGAGATCGGGTTACAGATACGCAGTATTTT. It encodes CASSLGLAGDRVTDTQYF.

V and J are TRBV5-6 and TRBJ1-5, with a possible D match to TRBD1 (5 bases). This CDR3 region has 14 residues. Germline CDR1 and CDR2: SGHDT and YYEEEE. V lost 3 bases to trimming and J lost 6 bases, with 13 bases between them. CDR3 nucleotides: TGTGCCAGCAGCTATGGGACCGGAGGTCAGCCCCAGCATTTT. Encoded protein: CASSYGTGGQPQHF.

This clonotype has a handful of counts. The chain couples TRBV14 to TRBJ2-1, with D perhaps TRBD1 (5 bases). Germline lookup yields CDR1 SGHDN and CDR2 FVKESK. V gave up 0 bases and J gave up 3 bases, with 9 bases separating them. CDR3 size: 15 residues. The CDR3 protein is CASSQEHRFYNEQFF. The CDR3, as DNA: TGTGCCAGCAGCCAAGAACACAGGTTCTACAATGAGCAGTTCTTC.

This clonotype was observed once. The rearrangement uses TRBV28 and TRBJ1-6, with TRBD1 matching 8 bases. CDR3 length: 14 amino acids. With V trimmed by 6 bases and J by 9 bases, 7 bases remained unmatched. Germline loops: CDR1 MDHEN, CDR2 SYDVKM. This CDR3 reads CASSPGGAGSPLHF. The CDR3 DNA sequence: TGTGCCAGCAGCCCAGGGGGCGCAGGTTCACCCCTCCACTTT.

This clonotype appeared a single time. The V and J genes are TRBV15 and TRBJ2-2; D may be TRBD1 or TRBD2 (6 bases each). Germline values: CDR1 LNHNV, CDR2 YYDKDF (reference sequence). CDR3 length: 21 residues. Deletions cut 4 bases from V and 3 bases from J, with 30 bases between. The CDR3 loop is CATSIRDTLRTAGIDTGELFF. In DNA, the CDR3 is TGTGCCACCAGCATCCGGGACACCCTAAGAACCGCGGGAATCGACACCGGGGAGCTGTTTTTT.

The chain recombines TRBV11-1 with TRBJ2-5; no clear D gene. Germline lookup yields CDR1 SGHAT and CDR2 FQDESV (reference sequence). The CDR3 extends over 15 amino acids. V lost 6 bases and J lost 1, with 15 bases in between. The CDR3 DNA reads as TGTGCCAGCAGTCACGTAGCAGTCTCCCAAGAGACCCAGTACTTC. Encoded protein: CASSHVAVSQETQYF. Full variable domain (missing parts from reference TRBV11-1 and TRBJ2-5): EAEVAQSPRYKITEKSQAVAFWCDPISGHATLYWYRQILGQGPELLVQFQDESVVDDSQLPKDRFSAERLKGVDSTLKIQPAELGDSAMYLCASSHVAVSQETQYFGPGTRLLVL.

This chain uses TRBV20-1 with TRBJ1-1, with TRBD1 as a possible D gene (5 bases). The CDR3 length is 16 residues. Germline loops: CDR1 DFQATT, CDR2 SNEGSKA (reference sequence). The V and J ends lost 2 bases and 5 bases respectively, with 21 bases between them. CDR3 in amino acids: CSARYPTAGMRTEAFF. The CDR3, as DNA: TGCAGTGCTAGATACCCAACCGCAGGGATGAGAACTGAAGCTTTCTTT.

A word on this clonotype: A much bigger clone sits one base away, suggesting this may be a read error. The chain has TRBV4-2 and TRBJ2-5, with 12 bases matching TRBD2. The end of the DNA aligns better with TRBJ2-7, so the J call may be wrong. CDR1 LGHNA and CDR2 YNFKEQ come from the germline V gene. CDR3 length: 15 amino acids. The CDR3 protein is CASSQGTSGNYEQYF. The CDR3 DNA is TGTGCCAGCAGCCAAGGGACTAGCGGGAACTACGAGCAGTACTTC.

V is TRBV12-3 or TRBV12-4 and J is TRBJ1-2, with 12 bases fitting TRBD1. The CDR3 has 16 residues. Trimming cost V 5 bases and J 7 bases; bases outside gene matches: 11. The CDR3 sequence is CASSPSGTGGFFGYTF. CDR3 coding DNA: TGTGCCAGCAGTCCTAGCGGGACAGGGGGCTTCTTTGGCTACACCTTC.

A few counts support this clonotype. The chain combines TRBV18 with TRBJ2-1; 7 nucleotides line up with TRBD2. Germline assignment: CDR1 KGHSH and CDR2 LQKENI. The junction had 2 bases not matched to a gene; V was cut back by 0 bases and J by 0 bases. There are 16 residues in the CDR3. This CDR3 is CASSPPGGSSYNEQFF. The CDR3 region has the DNA TGTGCCAGCTCACCACCTGGCGGGAGCTCCTACAATGAGCAGTTCTTC.

The chain joins TRBV7-2 to TRBJ2-3; unclear D gene. V gave up 1 base and J gave up 5 bases, with 10 bases separating them. The CDR3 consists of 14 residues. Germline CDR1 and CDR2: SGHTA and FQGNSA. CDR3: CASSLESRQDTQYF. The CDR3 DNA reads TGTGCCAGCAGCTTAGAGTCTCGCCAAGATACGCAGTATTTT.

The chain employs TRBV5-6 and TRBJ1-6; weak D call: TRBD1 (5 bases). CDR1 and CDR2 (germline): SGHDT, YYEEEE. This CDR3 has 16 residues. The ends were cut back, 1 base at V and 7 bases at J, with 15 bases in the middle. CDR3 DNA sequence: TGTGCCAGCAGCTTGTCCATACGGGACCGAAATTCACCCCTCCACTTT. Its translation: CASSLSIRDRNSPLHF.

Only a few counts were recorded for this clonotype. The V and J genes are TRBV28 and TRBJ2-5; D perhaps matches TRBD1 (7 bases). V was trimmed by 6 bases and J by 3 bases, leaving 17 bases between them. The length of the CDR3 is 15 residues. Germline V gene data show CDR1 as MDHEN and CDR2 as SYDVKM. The CDR3 loop reads CASSRQGLTKETQYF. The CDR3 region has the DNA TGTGCCAGCAGCAGACAGGGACTTACTAAAGAGACCCAGTACTTC.

The rearrangement uses TRBV20-1 and TRBJ2-7, with TRBD1 as a possible D gene (6 bases). Germline lookup yields CDR1 DFQATT and CDR2 SNEGSKA (reference sequence). V lost 6 bases and J 3 bases, leaving 18 bases between the germline ends. This CDR3 is 14 amino acids long. CDR3 residues: CSAMNREKGYEQYF. The CDR3 DNA is TGCAGTGCGATGAACAGGGAGAAGGGCTACGAGCAGTACTTC.

This clonotype was counted between two and nine times. This chain connects TRBV29-1 to TRBJ2-4; D gene ambiguous. Trimming removed 0 bases from V and 9 bases from J, with 9 bases in between. Germline loops: CDR1 SQVTM, CDR2 ANQGSEA. The CDR3 loop spans 12 amino acids. CDR3 sequence (DNA): TGCAGCGTTGAAGATCAAGTAGCCATTCAGTACTTC. Its protein product is CSVEDQVAIQYF.

V and J are TRBV11-2 and TRBJ2-7; no clear D gene. CDR1 and CDR2 (germline): SGHAT, FQNNGV. CDR3 length equals 15 residues. The V gene lost 7 bases and the J gene lost 0 bases, with 16 bases spanning the gap. CDR3 amino acids: CASIGSDVSSYEQYF. The CDR3 DNA is TGTGCCAGCATCGGTTCGGACGTATCCTCCTACGAGCAGTACTTC.

This clonotype was counted only a few times. The chain is built from TRBV15 and TRBJ2-2; 7 bases match TRBD1. The CDR3 contains 17 residues. The germline CDR1 and CDR2 sequences are LNHNV and YYDKDF (reference sequence). The ends lost 3 bases at V and 3 bases at J; junction bases unmatched: 10. The CDR3 sequence is CATSSFLGTADTGELFF. The CDR3 nucleotides are TGTGCCACCAGCAGTTTCTTAGGGACAGCCGACACCGGGGAGCTGTTTTTT.

In its sample, this clonotype was seen once. The chain links TRBV20-1 to TRBJ1-1; D not certain. Germline V gives CDR1 DFQATT, CDR2 SNEGSKA (reference sequence). This CDR3 spans 11 amino acids. Trimming took off 4 bases at V and 6 bases at J, with 9 bases between the two ends. The CDR3: CSANPRAEAFF. CDR3 coding DNA: TGCAGTGCTAATCCCAGAGCTGAAGCTTTCTTT.

The chain joins TRBV12-3 or TRBV12-4 to TRBJ1-3, with D uncertain. The V and J ends lost 6 bases and 9 bases respectively, with 15 bases between them. The CDR3 loop spans 13 amino acids. The CDR3 DNA is TGTGCCAGCAGACACCCGGAGCGGACCACCATATATTTT. It specifies CASRHPERTTIYF.

A single count supports this clonotype. The chain carries TRBV6-1 and TRBJ2-7, with D unresolved. The CDR3 has 13 amino acids. Trimming left V 3 bases short and J 2 bases short, with 8 bases between. CDR1 MNHNS and CDR2 SASEGT come from the germline V gene. The CDR3 here is CASSDLNPYEQYF. CDR3 bases: TGTGCCAGCAGTGATCTCAACCCCTACGAGCAGTACTTC.

The chain carries TRBV20-1 and TRBJ2-5; a possible D gene is TRBD1 (6 bases). V was trimmed by 2 bases and J by 3 bases, leaving 13 bases between them. The CDR3 is made up of 14 amino acids. From germline, CDR1 is DFQATT and CDR2 SNEGSKA (reference sequence). DNA for the CDR3: TGCAGTGCTAGAAGGGACACGGAGGAAGAGACCCAGTACTTC. Its protein product is CSARRDTEEETQYF.

The table lists this clonotype with a few counts. J is TRBJ2-3 and V is TRBV29-1; D may be TRBD2 (6 bases). Trimming removed 7 bases from V and 6 bases from J, with 11 bases in between. Germline V lookup: CDR1 SQVTM, CDR2 ANQGSEA. The CDR3 contains 11 residues. The DNA for the CDR3 is TGCAGCGCCATTAGCGGCGATACGCAGTATTTT. It is translated as CSAISGDTQYF.

This sequence joins TRBV27 and TRBJ1-4; tentative D call: TRBD1 (5 bases). Germline V gene sequence: CDR1 MNHEY, CDR2 SMNVEV (reference sequence). V lost 2 bases, J lost 6 bases, and 7 bases lay in between. CDR3 size: 13 residues. The CDR3 reads CASSLQGDEKLFF. The CDR3 region has the DNA TGTGCCAGCAGTTTACAGGGAGATGAAAAACTGTTTTTT.

This clonotype appeared once. The V and J genes are TRBV6-5 and TRBJ2-3; weak D call: TRBD1 (6 bases). Looked up from germline, CDR1 is MNHEY and CDR2 is SVGAGI. V lost 6 bases, J lost 3 bases, and 13 bases lay in between. The CDR3 loop spans 14 amino acids. CDR3 DNA: TGTGCCAGCAGGGAACAGGGAACGACAGATACGCAGTATTTT. Translated: CASREQGTTDTQYF.

The chain has TRBV4-1 and TRBJ1-1; possibly TRBD1 for D (6 bases). CDR1 is MGHRA and CDR2 is YSYEKL in the germline V gene. Trimming left V 0 bases short and J 0 bases short, with 17 bases between. The CDR3 runs 18 residues. The CDR3 sequence: CASSQEPPRRDMNTEAFF. DNA for the CDR3: TGCGCCAGCAGCCAAGAACCCCCTCGTAGGGACATGAACACTGAAGCTTTCTTT.